This TCR beta chain was identified in a study of blood T cell repertoires in COVID-19 (dated by TCRdb to 2018 to 2021). Concerning the study at large: The collaborator samples originated in the United States, Italy and Spain and spanned the acute and convalescent phases of COVID-19. The prospective study material was composed of cDNA or gDNA derived from T cells, B-cell-depleted T cells, or PBMCs. Deeply sampled blood TCRbeta repertoires from subjects exposed to, actively infected with, or recovered from COVID-19 were included in the dataset. The repertoires were released in a freely available public database intended as a resource for research on the immune response to SARS-CoV-2. Samples came from the ongoing ImmuneRACE study (first 160 participants) plus 1,254 subjects from 6 global collaborators. Nearly every sample came with metadata listing a de-identified subject ID, COVID-19 status, age in years and sex. Where available, HLA class I and class II types were obtained from metadata supplied by the sample provider rather than from assay-based typing.

The CDR3 numbers 14 residues from cysteine through phenylalanine. Just the 42-base CDR3 DNA is kept, in frame starting at base 1. After removal of 3 bases from V and 8 bases from J, the junction retains 6 bases not matched to a gene. Per the germline V gene, SGHTA is the CDR1 and FQGNSA is the CDR2. The immunoSEQ Assay, a bias-controlled multiplex PCR, was used to amplify TCRbeta CDR3 regions from genomic DNA. The authors processed their data as follows. Within the assay, amplification of reference gene primers was used to estimate how many nucleated cells each sample contained. Sequence reads were collapsed and filtered to measure the absolute abundance of every unique TCRbeta CDR3 rearrangement. For each sample, productive Simpson clonality was calculated as the square root of Simpson's diversity index over productive rearrangements. The table comes from immuneACCESS by way of TCRdb, which keeps in-frame sequences with V and J called. Part of the clones is missing from these tables; in studies checked, under half for an unresolved V gene and the rest for unknown reasons. The D gene and trimming were derived from the DNA, and the V and J assignments and clone size from that table. The sample table shows about 11,000 clones, and approximately 84% are seen once. Of the sample, approximately 31% falls within the top ten clones.

Compared with the rest of its sample, this clone is large (0.1 to 1%). Its antigen is currently not known. The input lacks base qualities; no much larger clone sits a single base away. Collaborating institutions collected whole blood in K2EDTA tubes following their own protocols. Collaborator samples were shipped for TCRbeta analysis as frozen whole blood, isolated PBMCs, or DNA extracted from either sample type. Broad study findings and their caveats: The amount of clinical and demographic metadata varied by source and participant and was provided uncurated.

The sequencing sample was made of peripheral blood. The V and J segments used are TRBV7-2 and TRBJ2-1, with TRBD2 matching 8 junction bases. The receptor comes from a man aged 50 or older with active COVID-19. Here the CDR3 is given as CASSFGRAGDEQFF. The DNA reads TGTGCCAGCAGCTTCGGGAGGGCCGGTGATGAGCAGTTCTTC.